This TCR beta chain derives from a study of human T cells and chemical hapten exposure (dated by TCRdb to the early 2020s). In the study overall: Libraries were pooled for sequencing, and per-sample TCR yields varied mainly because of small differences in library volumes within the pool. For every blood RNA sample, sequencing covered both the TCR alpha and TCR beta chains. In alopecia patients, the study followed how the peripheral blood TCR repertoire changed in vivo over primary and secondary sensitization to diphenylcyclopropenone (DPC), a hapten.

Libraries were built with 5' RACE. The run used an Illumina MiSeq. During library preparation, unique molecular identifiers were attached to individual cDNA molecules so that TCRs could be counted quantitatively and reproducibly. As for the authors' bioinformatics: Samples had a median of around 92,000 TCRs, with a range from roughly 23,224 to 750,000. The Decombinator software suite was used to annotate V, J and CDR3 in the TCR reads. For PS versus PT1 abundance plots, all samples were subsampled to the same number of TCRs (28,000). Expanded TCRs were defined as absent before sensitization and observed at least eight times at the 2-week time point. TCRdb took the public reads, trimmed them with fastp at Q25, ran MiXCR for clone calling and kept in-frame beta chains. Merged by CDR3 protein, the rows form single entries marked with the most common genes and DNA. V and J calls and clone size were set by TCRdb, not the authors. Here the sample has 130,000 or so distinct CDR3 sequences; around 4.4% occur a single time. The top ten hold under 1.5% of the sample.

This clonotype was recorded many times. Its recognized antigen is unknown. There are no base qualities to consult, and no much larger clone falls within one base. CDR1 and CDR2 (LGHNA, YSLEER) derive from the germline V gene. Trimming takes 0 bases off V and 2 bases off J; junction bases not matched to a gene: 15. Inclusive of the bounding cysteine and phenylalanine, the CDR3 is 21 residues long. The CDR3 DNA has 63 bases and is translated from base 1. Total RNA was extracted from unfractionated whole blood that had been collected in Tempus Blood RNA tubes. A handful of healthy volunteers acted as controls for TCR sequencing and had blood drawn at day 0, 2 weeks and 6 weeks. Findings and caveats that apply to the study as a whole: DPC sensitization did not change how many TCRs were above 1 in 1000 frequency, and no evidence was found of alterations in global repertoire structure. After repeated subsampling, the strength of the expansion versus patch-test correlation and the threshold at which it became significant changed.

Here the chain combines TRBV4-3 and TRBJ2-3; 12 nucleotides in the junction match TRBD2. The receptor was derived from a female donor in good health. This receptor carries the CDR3 CASSQDGLAGGESAPTDTQYF. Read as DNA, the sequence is TGCGCCAGCAGCCAAGATGGGCTAGCGGGGGGGGAGTCGGCCCCCACAGATACGCAGTATTTT.